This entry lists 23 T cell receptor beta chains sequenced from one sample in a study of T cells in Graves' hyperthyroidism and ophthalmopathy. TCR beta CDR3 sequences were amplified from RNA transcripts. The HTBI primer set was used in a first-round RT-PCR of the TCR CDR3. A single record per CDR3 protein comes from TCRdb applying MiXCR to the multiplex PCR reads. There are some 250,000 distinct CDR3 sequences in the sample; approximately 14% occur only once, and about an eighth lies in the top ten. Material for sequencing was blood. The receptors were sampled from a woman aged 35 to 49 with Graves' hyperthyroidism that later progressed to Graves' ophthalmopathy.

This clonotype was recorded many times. In DNA form, the CDR3 reads TGTGCCAGCAGTCCATTAGGGGGGGCCTACGAGCAGTACTTC. It is translated as CASSPLGGAYEQYF. The chain is built from TRBV28 and TRBJ2-7, with D possibly matching TRBD2 (7 bases). Germline assignment: CDR1 MDHEN and CDR2 SYDVKM. V lost 5 bases and J lost 2, with 13 bases in between. The CDR3 extends over 14 amino acids.

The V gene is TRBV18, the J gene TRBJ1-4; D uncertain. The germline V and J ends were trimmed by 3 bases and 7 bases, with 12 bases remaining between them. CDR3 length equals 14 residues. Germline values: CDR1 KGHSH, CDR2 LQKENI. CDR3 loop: CASSPNPTLEKLFF. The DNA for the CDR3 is TGTGCCAGCTCACCTAACCCGACTCTTGAAAAACTGTTTTTT.

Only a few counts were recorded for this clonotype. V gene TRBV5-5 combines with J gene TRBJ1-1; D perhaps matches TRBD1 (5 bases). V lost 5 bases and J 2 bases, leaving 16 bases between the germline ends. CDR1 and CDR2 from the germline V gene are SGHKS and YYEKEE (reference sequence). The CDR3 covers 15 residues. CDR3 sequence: CASSLFRGGNTEAFF. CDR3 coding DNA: TGTGCCAGCAGTTTGTTTCGCGGGGGAAACACTGAAGCTTTCTTT.

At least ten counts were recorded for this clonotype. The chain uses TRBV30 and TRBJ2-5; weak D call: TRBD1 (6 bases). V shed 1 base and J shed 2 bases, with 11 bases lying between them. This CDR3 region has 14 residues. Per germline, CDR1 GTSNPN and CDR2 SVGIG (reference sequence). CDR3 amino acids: CAWSEDRFQETQYF. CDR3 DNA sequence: TGTGCCTGGAGTGAAGACAGGTTTCAAGAGACCCAGTACTTC.

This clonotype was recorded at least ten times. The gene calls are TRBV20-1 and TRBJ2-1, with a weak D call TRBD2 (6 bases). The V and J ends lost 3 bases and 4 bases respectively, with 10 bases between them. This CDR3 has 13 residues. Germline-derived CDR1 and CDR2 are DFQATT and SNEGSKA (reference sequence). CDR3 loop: CSARDRGYNEQFF. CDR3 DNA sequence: TGCAGTGCTAGGGACCGGGGGTACAATGAGCAGTTCTTC.

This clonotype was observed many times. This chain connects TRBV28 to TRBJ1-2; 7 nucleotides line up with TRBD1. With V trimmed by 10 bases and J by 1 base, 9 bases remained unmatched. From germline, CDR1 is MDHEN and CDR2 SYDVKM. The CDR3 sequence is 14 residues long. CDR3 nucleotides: TGTGCCACGTCGTACAGGGGACTTAACTATGGCTACACCTTC. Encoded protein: CATSYRGLNYGYTF.

This CDR3 is CASRAGWRQEQYF. The CDR3 nucleotides are TGCGCCAGCAGAGCCGGCTGGCGTCAGGAGCAGTACTTC. V usage is TRBV5-1 and J usage is TRBJ2-7; D remains unclear. V lost 5 bases and J 7 bases, leaving 16 bases between the germline ends. Germline CDR1 and CDR2: SGHRS and YFSETQ. The CDR3 runs to 13 residues.

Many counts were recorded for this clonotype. The CDR3 sequence is CASCLGASSYNEQFF. DNA for the CDR3: TGTGCCAGCTGTTTGGGGGCTAGCTCCTACAATGAGCAGTTCTTC. The rearrangement joins TRBV18 to TRBJ2-1; D might be TRBD1 (6 bases). V was pared by 7 bases and J by 0 bases, with 13 bases between. Germline values: CDR1 KGHSH, CDR2 LQKENI. The CDR3 is made up of 15 amino acids.

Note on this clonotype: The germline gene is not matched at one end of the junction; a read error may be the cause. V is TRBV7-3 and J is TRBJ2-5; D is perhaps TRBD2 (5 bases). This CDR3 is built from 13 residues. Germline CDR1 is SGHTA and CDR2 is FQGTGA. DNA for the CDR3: TGTGCCAGCAGCCCGACCCGGGAAGAGGCCCAGTACTTC. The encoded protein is CASSPTREEAQYF.

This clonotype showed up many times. CDR3 coding DNA: TGCAGTGCTGGGACCACGGGGGAGACCCAGTACTTC. Translated, it gives CSAGTTGETQYF. V and J are TRBV20-1 and TRBJ2-5; tentatively, D is TRBD1 or TRBD2 (5 bases each). V was cut by 5 bases and J by 5 bases, with 12 bases left in between. The length of the CDR3 is 12 residues. Germline loops: CDR1 DFQATT, CDR2 SNEGSKA (reference sequence).

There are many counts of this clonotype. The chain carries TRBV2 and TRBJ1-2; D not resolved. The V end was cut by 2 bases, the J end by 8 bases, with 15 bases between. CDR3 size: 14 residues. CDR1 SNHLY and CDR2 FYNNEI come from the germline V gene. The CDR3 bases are TGTGCCAGCAGTGAACTGATAAAACGGATCGGCTACACCTTC. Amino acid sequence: CASSELIKRIGYTF.

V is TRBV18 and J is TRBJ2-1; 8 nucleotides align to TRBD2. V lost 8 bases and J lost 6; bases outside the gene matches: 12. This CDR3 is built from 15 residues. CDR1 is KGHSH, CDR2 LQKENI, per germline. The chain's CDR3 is CASSLSGDQANEQFF. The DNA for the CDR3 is TGTGCCAGCAGCCTTAGCGGGGACCAAGCCAATGAGCAGTTCTTC.

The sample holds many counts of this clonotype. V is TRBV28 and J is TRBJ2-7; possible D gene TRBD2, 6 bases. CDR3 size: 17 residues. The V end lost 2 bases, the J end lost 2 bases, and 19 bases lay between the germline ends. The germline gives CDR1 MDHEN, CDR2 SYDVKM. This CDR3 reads CASSLPHGKAGTYEQYF. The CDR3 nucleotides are TGTGCCAGCAGTTTACCCCATGGGAAGGCGGGGACCTACGAGCAGTACTTC.

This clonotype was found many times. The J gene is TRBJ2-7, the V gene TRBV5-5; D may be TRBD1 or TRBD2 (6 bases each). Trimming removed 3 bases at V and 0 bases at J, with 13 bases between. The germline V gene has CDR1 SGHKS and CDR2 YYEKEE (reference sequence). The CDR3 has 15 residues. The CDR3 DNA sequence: TGTGCCAGCAGCTCGAGGGGGGTCTTCTCCTACGAGCAGTACTTC. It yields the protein CASSSRGVFSYEQYF. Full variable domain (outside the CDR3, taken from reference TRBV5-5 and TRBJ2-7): DAGVTQSPTHLIKTRGQQVTLRCSPISGHKSVSWYQQVLGQGPQFIFQYYEKEERGRGNFPDRFSARQFPNYSSELNVNALLLGDSALYLCASSSRGVFSYEQYFGPGTRLTVT.

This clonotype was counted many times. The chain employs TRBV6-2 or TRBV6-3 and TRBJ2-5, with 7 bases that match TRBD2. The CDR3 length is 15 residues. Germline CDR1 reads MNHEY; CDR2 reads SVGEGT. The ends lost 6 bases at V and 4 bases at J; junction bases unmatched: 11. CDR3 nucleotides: TGTGCCAGCAGGGACCTACGGGGCGGGAGAGAGACCCAGTACTTC. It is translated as CASRDLRGGRETQYF.

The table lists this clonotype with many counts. The CDR3 loop reads CATEDRSSYNEQFF. The CDR3 region has the DNA TGTGCCACCGAGGACAGAAGCTCCTACAATGAGCAGTTCTTC. V usage is TRBV2 and J usage is TRBJ2-1, with D perhaps TRBD1 (6 bases). The length of the CDR3 is 14 residues. The germline gives CDR1 SNHLY, CDR2 FYNNEI. Trimming shortened V by 10 bases and J by 0 bases, and 13 bases separated the two germline ends.

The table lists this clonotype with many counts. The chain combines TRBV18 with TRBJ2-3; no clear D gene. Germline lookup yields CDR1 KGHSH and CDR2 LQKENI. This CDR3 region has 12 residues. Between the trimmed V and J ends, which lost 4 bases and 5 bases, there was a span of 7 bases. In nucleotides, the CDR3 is TGTGCCAGCTCACGCCAGGAAGATACGCAGTATTTT. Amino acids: CASSRQEDTQYF.

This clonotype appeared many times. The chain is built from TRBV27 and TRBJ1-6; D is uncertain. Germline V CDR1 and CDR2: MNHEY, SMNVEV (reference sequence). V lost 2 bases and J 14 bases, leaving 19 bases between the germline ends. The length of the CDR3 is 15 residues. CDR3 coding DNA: TGTGCCAGCAGTTTAAAACAGCCACCGGGTAGGGCCCTCCACTTT. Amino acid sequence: CASSLKQPPGRALHF.

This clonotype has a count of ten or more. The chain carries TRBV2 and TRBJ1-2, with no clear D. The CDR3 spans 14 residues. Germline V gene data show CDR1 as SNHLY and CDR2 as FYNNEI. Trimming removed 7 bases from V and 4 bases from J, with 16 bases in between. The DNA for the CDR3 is TGTGCCAGCATTCCAAGATCGTTGTTCTATGGCTACACCTTC. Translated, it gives CASIPRSLFYGYTF.

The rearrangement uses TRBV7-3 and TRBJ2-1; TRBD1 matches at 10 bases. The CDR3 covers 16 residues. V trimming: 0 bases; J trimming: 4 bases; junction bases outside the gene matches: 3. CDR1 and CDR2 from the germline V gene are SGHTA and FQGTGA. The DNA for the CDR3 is TGTGCCAGCAGCTTAACCAGGGACAGGGGATACAATGAGCAGTTCTTC. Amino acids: CASSLTRDRGYNEQFF.

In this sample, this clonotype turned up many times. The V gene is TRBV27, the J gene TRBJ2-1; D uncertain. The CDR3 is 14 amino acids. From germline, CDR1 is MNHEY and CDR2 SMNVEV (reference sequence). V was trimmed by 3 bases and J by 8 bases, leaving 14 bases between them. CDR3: CASSFESDGDEQFF. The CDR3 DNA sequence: TGTGCCAGCAGTTTCGAGTCCGATGGGGATGAGCAGTTCTTC.

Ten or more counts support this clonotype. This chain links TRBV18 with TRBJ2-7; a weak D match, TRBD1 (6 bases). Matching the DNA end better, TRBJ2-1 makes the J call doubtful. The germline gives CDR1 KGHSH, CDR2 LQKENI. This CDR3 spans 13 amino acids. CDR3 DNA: TGTGCCAGCTCACCAGGACAGCCCTACGAGCAGTTCTTC. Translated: CASSPGQPYEQFF.

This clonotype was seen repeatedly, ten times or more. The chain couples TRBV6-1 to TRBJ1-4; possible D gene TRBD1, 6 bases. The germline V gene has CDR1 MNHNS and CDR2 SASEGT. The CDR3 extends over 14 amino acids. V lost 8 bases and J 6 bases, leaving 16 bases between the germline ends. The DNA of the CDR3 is TGTGCCAGCTCCCGGGACATCCTGTATGAAAAACTGTTTTTT. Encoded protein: CASSRDILYEKLFF.